This T cell receptor beta chain came from a study of blood T cell repertoires in COVID-19. Study as a whole: T cells, B-cell-depleted T cells, or PBMCs supplied cDNA or gDNA.

Germline V gene data show CDR1 as SQVTM and CDR2 as ANQGSEA. V lost 7 bases, J lost 5 bases, and 14 bases lay in between. CDR3 length: 13 residues. Generated by immunoSEQ multiplex PCR, the TCRdb table keeps only in-frame clones and is missing some. The table lists 120,000 to 150,000 clones, over 75% of them singletons. The sequence was collected from a man aged 55 to 70 with active or convalescent COVID-19. The sequenced sample was peripheral blood. The chain carries TRBV29-1 and TRBJ2-2; no definite D call. As DNA, the CDR3 is TGCAGCGCTCTGAGGTCCGGGACCGGGGAGCTGTTTTTT. Amino acids: CSALRSGTGELFF.